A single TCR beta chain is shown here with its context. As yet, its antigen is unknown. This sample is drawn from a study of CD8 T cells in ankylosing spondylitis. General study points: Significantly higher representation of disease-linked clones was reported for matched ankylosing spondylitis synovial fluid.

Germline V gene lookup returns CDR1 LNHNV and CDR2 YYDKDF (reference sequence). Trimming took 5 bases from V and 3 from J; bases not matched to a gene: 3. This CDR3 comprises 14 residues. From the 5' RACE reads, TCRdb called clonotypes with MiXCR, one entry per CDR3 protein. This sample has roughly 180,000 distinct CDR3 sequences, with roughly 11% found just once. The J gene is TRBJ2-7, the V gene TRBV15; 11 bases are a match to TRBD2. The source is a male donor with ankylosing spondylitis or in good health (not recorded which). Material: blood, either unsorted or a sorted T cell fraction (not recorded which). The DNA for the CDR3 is TGTGCCACCAGCCCCGGGACTAGCGGCTACGAGCAGTACTTC. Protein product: CATSPGTSGYEQYF.